This T cell receptor beta chain came from a study of blood T cell repertoires in COVID-19. For the study at large: The cDNA or gDNA used as material had been derived from T cells, B-cell-depleted T cells, or PBMCs.

Germline V gives CDR1 PRHDT, CDR2 FYEKMQ (reference sequence). The CDR3 extends over 15 amino acids. V shed 6 bases and J shed 3 bases, with 16 bases lying between them. As handled by the study authors: Amplifying reference gene primers gave estimates of nucleated cell counts. Generated by immunoSEQ multiplex PCR, the TCRdb table keeps only in-frame clones and is missing some. That table gives V, J and clone size, and the DNA gave D and trimming. The sample lists around 25,000 clones, 81% occurring once. The clonotype originates from a man between 70 and 80 years old with acute or convalescent COVID-19. This chain links TRBV13 with TRBJ2-3, with D possibly being TRBD1 (6 bases). The sequencing input was peripheral blood. The CDR3 bases are TGTGCCAGCAGACCCCCACAGGGAAAGACAGATACGCAGTATTTT. Translated, it gives CASRPPQGKTDTQYF.